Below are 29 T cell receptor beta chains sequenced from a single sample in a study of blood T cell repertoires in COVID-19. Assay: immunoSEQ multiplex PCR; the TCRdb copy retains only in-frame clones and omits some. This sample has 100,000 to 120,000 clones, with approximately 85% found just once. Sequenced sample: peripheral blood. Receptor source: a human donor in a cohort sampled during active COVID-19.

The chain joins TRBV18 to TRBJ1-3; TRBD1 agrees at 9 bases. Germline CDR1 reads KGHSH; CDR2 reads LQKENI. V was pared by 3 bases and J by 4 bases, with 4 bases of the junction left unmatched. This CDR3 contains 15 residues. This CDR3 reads CASSPGTGRGNTIYF. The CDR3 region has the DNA TGTGCCAGCTCACCTGGGACAGGGAGGGGAAACACCATATATTTT.

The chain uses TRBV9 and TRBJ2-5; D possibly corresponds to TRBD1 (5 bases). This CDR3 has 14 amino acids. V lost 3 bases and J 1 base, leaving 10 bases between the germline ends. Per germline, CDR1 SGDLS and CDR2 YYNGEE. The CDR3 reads CASSETGFQETQYF. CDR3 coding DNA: TGTGCCAGCAGCGAAACAGGATTCCAAGAGACCCAGTACTTC. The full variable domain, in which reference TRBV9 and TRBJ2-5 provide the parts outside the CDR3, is DSGVTQTPKHLITATGQRVTLRCSPRSGDLSVYWYQQSLDQGLQFLIQYYNGEERAKGNILERFSAQQFPDLHSELNLSSLELGDSALYFCASSETGFQETQYFGPGTRLLVL.

CDR3 bases: TGTGCCAGCAGTTTACCGCGGGTTGCGAACACCGGGGAGCTGTTTTTT. This gives the protein CASSLPRVANTGELFF. The chain employs TRBV28 and TRBJ2-2, with D maybe TRBD2 (5 bases). V was trimmed by 2 bases and J by 0 bases, leaving 10 bases between them. The CDR3 loop spans 16 amino acids. CDR1 and CDR2 (germline): MDHEN, SYDVKM.

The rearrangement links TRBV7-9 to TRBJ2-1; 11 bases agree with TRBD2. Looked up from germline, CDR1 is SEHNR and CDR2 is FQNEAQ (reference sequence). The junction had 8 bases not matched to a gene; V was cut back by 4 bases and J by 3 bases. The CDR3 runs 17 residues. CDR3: CASSYNPLAGGYNEQFF. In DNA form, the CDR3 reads TGTGCCAGCAGCTATAACCCCCTAGCGGGGGGCTACAATGAGCAGTTCTTC.

The DNA of the CDR3 is TGTGCCAGCAGCTTACACCCAATTCTAGCGGTGGCCAAAAACATTCAGTACTTC. As protein: CASSLHPILAVAKNIQYF. The rearrangement joins TRBV5-8 to TRBJ2-4; TRBD2 matches 7 bases. This CDR3 is 18 amino acids long. V gave up 2 bases and J gave up 1 base; unmatched junction bases: 12. CDR1 is SGHTS and CDR2 is YDEGEE in the germline V gene.

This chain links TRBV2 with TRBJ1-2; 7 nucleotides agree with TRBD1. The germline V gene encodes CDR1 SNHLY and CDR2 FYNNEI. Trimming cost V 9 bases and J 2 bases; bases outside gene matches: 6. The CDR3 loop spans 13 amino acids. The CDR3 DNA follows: TGTGCCAGGGGGACAGATGGAAACTATGGCTACACCTTC. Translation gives CARGTDGNYGYTF.

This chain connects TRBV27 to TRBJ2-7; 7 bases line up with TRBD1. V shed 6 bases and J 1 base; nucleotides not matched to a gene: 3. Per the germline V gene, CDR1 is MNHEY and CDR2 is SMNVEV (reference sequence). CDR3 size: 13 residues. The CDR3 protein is CASSWDRSYEQYF. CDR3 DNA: TGTGCCAGCAGCTGGGACAGATCCTACGAGCAGTACTTC.

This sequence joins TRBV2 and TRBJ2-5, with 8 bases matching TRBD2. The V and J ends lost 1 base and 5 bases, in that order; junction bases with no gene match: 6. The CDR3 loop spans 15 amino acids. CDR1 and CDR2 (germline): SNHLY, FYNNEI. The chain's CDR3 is CASSEDSGVAETQYF. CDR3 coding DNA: TGTGCCAGCAGTGAAGATAGCGGGGTTGCGGAGACCCAGTACTTC.

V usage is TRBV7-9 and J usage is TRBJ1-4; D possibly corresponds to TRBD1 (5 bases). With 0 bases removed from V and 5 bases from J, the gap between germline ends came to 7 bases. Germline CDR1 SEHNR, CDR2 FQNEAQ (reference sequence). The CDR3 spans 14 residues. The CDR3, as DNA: TGTGCCAGCAGCTTAGCGGGGGGAAATGAAAAACTGTTTTTT. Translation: CASSLAGGNEKLFF.

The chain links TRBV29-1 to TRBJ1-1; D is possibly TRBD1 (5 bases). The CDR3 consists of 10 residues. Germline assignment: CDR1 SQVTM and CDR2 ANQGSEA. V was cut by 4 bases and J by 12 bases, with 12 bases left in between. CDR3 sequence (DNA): TGCAGCGTTGGACTGGGGCACCCTTTCTTT. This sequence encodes CSVGLGHPFF.

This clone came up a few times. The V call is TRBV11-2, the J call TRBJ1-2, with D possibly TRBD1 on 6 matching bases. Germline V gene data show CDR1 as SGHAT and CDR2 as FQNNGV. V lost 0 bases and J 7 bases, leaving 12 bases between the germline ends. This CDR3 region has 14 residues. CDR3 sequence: CASSLDGTYPGYTF. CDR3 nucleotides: TGTGCCAGCAGCTTAGATGGGACATACCCTGGCTACACCTTC.

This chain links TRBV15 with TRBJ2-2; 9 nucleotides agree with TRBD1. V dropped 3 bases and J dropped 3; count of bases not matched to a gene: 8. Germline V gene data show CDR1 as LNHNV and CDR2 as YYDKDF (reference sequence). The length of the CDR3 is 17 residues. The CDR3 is CATSSAWDRADTGELFF. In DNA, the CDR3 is TGTGCCACCAGCAGTGCGTGGGACAGGGCGGACACCGGGGAGCTGTTTTTT.

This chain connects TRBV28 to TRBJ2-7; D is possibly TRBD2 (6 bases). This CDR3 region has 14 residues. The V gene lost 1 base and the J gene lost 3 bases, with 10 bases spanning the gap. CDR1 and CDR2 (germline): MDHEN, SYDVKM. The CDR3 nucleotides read TGTGCCAGCAGTTTATTGGGGGGAAACTACGAGCAGTACTTC. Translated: CASSLLGGNYEQYF.

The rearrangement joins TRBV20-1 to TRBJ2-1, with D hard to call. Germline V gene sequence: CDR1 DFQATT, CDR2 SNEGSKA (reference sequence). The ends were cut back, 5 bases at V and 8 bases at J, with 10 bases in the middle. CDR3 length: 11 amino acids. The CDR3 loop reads CSAQLSDEQFF. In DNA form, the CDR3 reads TGCAGTGCTCAATTAAGCGATGAGCAGTTCTTC.

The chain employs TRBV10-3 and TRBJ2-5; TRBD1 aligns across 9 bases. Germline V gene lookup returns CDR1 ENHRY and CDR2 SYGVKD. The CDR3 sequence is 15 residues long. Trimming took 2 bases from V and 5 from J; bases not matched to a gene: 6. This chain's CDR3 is CAISEPTGGDETQYF. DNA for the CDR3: TGTGCCATCAGTGAGCCGACAGGGGGAGACGAGACCCAGTACTTC.

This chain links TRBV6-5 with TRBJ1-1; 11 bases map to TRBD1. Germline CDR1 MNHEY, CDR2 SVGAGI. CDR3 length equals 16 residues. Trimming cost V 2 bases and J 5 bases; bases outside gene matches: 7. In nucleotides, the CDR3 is TGTGCCAGCAGTTACGGGGACAGGGGGAGAGGTACTGAAGCTTTCTTT. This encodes CASSYGDRGRGTEAFF.

CDR3 sequence: CASSLGRAQHF. CDR3 nucleotide sequence: TGTGCCAGCAGTTTAGGTCGGGCCCAGCATTTT. The chain joins TRBV28 to TRBJ1-5, with unresolved D. V lost 2 bases and J 11 bases, leaving 7 bases between the germline ends. The CDR3 has 11 amino acids. CDR1 is MDHEN and CDR2 is SYDVKM in the germline V gene.

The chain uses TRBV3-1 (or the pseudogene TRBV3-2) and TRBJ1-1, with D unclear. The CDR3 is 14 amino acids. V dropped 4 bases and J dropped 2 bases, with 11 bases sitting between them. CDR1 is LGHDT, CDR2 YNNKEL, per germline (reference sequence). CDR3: CASSPAGFNTEAFF. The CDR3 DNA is TGTGCCAGCAGCCCCGCGGGGTTCAACACTGAAGCTTTCTTT.

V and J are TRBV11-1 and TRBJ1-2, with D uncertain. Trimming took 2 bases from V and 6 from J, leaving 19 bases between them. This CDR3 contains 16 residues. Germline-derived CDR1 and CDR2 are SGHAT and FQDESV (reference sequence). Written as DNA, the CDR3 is TGTGCCAGCAGCTTATCCTGGGAGGGAAAGGGAAATGGCTACACCTTC. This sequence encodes CASSLSWEGKGNGYTF.

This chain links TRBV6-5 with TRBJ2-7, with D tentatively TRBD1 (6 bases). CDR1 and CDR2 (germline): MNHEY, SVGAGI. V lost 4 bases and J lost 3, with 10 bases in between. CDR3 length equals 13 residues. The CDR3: CASSWGHDYEQYF. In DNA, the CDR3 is TGTGCCAGCAGTTGGGGACATGACTACGAGCAGTACTTC.

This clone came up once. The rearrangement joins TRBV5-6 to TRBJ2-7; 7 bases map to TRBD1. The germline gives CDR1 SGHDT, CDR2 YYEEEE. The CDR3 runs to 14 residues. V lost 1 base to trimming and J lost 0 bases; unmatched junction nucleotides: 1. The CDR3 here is CASSLRGHSYEQYF. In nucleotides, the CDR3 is TGTGCCAGCAGCTTGAGGGGGCACTCCTACGAGCAGTACTTC.

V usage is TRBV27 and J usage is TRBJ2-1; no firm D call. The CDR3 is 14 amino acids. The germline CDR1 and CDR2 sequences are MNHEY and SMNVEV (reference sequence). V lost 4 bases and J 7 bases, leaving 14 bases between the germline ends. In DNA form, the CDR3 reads TGTGCCAGCAGTTCCTCCTCTTTCGGGAATGAGCAGTTCTTC. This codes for CASSSSSFGNEQFF.

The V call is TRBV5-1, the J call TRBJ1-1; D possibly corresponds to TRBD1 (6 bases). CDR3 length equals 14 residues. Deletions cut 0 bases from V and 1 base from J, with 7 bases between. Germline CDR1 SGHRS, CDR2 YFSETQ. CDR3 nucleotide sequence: TGCGCCAGCAGCTTGGGCAGGGGGAACACTGAAGCTTTCTTT. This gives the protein CASSLGRGNTEAFF.

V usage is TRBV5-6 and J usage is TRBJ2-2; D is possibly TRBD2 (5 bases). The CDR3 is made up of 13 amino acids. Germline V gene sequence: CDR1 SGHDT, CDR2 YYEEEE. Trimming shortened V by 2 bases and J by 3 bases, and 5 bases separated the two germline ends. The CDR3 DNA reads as TGTGCCAGCAGCTTCGGGGACACCGGGGAGCTGTTTTTT. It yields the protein CASSFGDTGELFF.

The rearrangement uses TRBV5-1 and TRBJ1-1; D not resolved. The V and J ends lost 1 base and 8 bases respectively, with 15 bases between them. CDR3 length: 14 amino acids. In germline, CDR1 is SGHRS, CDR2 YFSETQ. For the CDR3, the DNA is TGCGCCAGCAGCTTGACTCCAGGCCGTGGGGAAGCTTTCTTT. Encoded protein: CASSLTPGRGEAFF.

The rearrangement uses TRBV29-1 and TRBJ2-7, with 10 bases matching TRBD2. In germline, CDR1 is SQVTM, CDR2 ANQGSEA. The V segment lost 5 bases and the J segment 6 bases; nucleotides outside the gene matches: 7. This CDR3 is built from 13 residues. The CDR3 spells CSVSGLAVSEQYF. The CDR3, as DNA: TGCAGCGTTTCCGGACTAGCGGTAAGCGAGCAGTACTTC.

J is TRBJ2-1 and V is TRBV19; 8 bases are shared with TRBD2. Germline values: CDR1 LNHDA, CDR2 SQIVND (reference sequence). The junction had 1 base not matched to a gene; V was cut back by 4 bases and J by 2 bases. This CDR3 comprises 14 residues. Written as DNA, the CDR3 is TGTGCCAGTAGTACGGGACTAGCCTACAATGAGCAGTTCTTC. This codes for CASSTGLAYNEQFF.

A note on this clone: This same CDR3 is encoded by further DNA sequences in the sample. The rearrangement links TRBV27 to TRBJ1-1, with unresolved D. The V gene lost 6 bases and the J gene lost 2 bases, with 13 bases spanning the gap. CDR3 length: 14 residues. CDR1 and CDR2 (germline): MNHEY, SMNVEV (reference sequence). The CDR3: CASRRRQTNTEAFF. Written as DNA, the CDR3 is TGTGCCAGCAGGCGGCGGCAGACCAACACTGAAGCTTTCTTT.

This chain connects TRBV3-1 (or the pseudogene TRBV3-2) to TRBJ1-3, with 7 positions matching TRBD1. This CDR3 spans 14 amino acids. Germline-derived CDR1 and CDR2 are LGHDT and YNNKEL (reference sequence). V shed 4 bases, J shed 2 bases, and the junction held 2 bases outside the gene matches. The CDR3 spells CASSLTGAGNTIYF. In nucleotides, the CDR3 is TGTGCCAGCAGCCTAACAGGGGCTGGAAACACCATATATTTT.